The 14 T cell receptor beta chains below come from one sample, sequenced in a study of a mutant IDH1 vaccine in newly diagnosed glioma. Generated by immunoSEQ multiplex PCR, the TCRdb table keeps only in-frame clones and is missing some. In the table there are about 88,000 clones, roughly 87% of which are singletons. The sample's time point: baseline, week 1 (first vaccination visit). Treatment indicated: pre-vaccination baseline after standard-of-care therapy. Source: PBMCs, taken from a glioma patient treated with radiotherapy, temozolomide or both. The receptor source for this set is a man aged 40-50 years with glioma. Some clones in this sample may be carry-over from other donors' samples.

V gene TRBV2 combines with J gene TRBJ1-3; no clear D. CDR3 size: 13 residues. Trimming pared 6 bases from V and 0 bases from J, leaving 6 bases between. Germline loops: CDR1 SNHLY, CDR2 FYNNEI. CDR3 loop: CASRGFSGNTIYF. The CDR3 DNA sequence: TGTGCCAGCAGGGGGTTCTCTGGAAACACCATATATTTT.

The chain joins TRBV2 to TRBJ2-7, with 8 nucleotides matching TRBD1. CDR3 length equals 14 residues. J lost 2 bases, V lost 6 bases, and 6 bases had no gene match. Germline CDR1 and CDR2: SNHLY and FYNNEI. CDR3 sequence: CASRMTGETYEQYF. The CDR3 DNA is TGTGCCAGCAGGATGACAGGGGAGACCTACGAGCAGTACTTC.

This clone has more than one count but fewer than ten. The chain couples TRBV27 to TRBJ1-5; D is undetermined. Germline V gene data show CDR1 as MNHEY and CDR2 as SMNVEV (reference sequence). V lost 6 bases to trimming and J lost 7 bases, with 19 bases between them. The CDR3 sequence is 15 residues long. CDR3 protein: CASSPRAHSGQPQHF. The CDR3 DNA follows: TGTGCCAGCAGCCCTAGGGCACACAGCGGGCAGCCCCAGCATTTT.

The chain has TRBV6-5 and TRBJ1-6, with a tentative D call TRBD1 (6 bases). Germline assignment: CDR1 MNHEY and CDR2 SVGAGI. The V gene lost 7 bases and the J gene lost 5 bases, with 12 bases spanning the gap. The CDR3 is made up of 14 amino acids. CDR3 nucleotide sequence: TGTGCCAGCACTCAGGGGACCAATAATTCACCCCTCCACTTT. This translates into CASTQGTNNSPLHF.

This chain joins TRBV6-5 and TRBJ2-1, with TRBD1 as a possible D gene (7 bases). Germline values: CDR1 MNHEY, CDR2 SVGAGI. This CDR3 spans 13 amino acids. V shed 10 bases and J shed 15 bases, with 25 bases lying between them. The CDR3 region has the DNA TGTGCCACGCGTGCGGGACAGTTTGGGGGAGGGTTCTTC. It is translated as CATRAGQFGGGFF.

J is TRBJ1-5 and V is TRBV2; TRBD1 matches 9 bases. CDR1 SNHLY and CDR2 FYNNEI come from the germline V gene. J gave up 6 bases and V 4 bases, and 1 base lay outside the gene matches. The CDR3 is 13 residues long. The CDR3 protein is CASSGQGVQPQHF. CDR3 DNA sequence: TGTGCCAGCAGTGGACAGGGGGTTCAGCCCCAGCATTTT.

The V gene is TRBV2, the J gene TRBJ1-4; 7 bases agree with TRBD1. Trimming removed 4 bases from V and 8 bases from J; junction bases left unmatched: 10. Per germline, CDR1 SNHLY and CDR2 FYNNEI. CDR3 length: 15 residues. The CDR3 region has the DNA TGTGCCAGCAGTGTCGGGACAGCCGACGGGGAAAAACTGTTTTTT. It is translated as CASSVGTADGEKLFF.

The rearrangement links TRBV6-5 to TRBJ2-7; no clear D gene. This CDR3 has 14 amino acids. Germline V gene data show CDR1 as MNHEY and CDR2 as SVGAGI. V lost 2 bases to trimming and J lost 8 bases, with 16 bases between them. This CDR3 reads CASSYDDMGWKQYF. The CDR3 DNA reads TGTGCCAGCAGTTACGATGACATGGGGTGGAAGCAGTACTTC.

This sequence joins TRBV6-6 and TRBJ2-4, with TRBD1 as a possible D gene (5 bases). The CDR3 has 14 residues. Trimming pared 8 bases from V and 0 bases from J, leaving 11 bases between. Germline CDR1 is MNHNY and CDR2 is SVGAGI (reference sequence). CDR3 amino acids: CASLDSLAKNIQYF. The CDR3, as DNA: TGTGCCAGCCTAGACAGTCTAGCCAAAAACATTCAGTACTTC.

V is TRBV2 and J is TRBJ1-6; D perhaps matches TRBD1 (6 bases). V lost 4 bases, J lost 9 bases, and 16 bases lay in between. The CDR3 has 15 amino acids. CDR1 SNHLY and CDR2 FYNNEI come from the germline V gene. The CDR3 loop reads CASSAEQGLGSPLHF. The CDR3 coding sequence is TGTGCCAGCAGTGCGGAACAGGGTTTAGGTTCACCCCTCCACTTT. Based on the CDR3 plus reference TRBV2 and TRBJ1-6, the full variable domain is EPEVTQTPSHQVTQMGQEVILRCVPISNHLYFYWYRQILGQKVEFLVSFYNNEISEKSEIFDDQFSVERPDGSNFTLKIRSTKLEDSAMYFCASSAEQGLGSPLHFGNGTRLTVT.

The CDR3, as DNA: TGTGCCAGCAGTTCGGGGGACAGGAATGAAAAACTGTTTTTT. Protein product: CASSSGDRNEKLFF. V usage is TRBV6-5 and J usage is TRBJ1-4; the match to TRBD1 covers 8 bases. The CDR3 spans 14 residues. The germline CDR1 and CDR2 sequences are MNHEY and SVGAGI. With V trimmed by 4 bases and J by 5 bases, 3 bases remained unmatched.

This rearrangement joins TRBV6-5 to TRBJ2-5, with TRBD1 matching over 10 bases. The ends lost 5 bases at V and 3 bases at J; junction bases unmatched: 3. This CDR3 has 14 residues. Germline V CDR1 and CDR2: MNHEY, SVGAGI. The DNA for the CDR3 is TGTGCCAGCAGTCTCGGGACAGGGGAAGAGACCCAGTACTTC. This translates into CASSLGTGEETQYF.

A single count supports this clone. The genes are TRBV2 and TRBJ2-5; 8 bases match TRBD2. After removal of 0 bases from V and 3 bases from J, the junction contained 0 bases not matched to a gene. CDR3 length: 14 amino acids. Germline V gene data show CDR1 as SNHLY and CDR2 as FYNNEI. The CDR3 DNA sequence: TGTGCCAGCAGTGAAGCTAGCGGGAAAGAGACCCAGTACTTC. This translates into CASSEASGKETQYF.

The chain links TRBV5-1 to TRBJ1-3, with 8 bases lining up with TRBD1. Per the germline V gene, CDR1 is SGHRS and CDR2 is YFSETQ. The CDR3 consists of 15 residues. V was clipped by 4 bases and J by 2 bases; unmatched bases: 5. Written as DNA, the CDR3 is TGCGCCAGCAGCAACCGGACAGGGACTGGAAACACCATATATTTT. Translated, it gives CASSNRTGTGNTIYF.